The rows below give T cell receptor beta chains drawn from one sample of a study of cytomegalovirus exposure and HLA in healthy donors. Profiled with immunoSEQ multiplex PCR; TCRdb holds only in-frame clones, not every one. The sample has 130,000 or so clones, around 80% seen once. The sequenced sample was PBMCs. These receptors were obtained from a man younger than 45 in good health and CMV-seronegative. The CDR3 runs from the conserved cysteine through the conserved F or W. The D gene is left open where the match is weak. Clone size appears in some rows only: once, few, many, or a class for an expanded clone.

>TRBV27|TRBJ2-3|TRBD2|once
TGTGCCAGCACCCCCCTACTAGCGGGGGCCATCACAGATACGCAGTATTTT
CASTPLLAGAITDTQYF
>TRBV27|TRBJ1-4|TRBD1|.
TGTGCCAGCAGTCCGGCGGACAGGGCTAATGAAAAACTGTTTTTT
CASSPADRANEKLFF
>TRBV5-4|TRBJ2-5|.|.
TGTGCCAGCAGTTCATCTAACCGGGGACAAGAGACCCAGTACTTC
CASSSSNRGQETQYF
>TRBV5-1|TRBJ1-3|.|.
TGCGCCAGCAGCGCCCGAACCCAGGGGAACCTGGACACCATATATTTT
CASSARTQGNLDTIYF
>TRBV2|TRBJ2-2|TRBD2|.
TGTGCCAGCAAGGACGGTCTGCGGGGGGGCACCGGGGAGCTGTTTTTT
CASKDGLRGGTGELFF
>TRBV6-5|TRBJ1-2|TRBD1|.
TGTGCCAGCAGACAGGGGCTGGGGTATGGCTACACCTTC
CASRQGLGYGYTF
>TRBV6-1|TRBJ2-1|.|.
TGTGCCAGCAGTGTATACAGCTCCTACAATGAGCAGTTCTTC
CASSVYSSYNEQFF
>TRBV7-9|TRBJ2-7|TRBD1|few
TGTGCCAGCAGCTTAGGGGACAGGGGGCGAGAGCAGTACTTC
CASSLGDRGREQYF
>TRBV28|TRBJ1-5|.|.
TGTGCCAGCACCTTGTGGGGCTTCAATCAGCCCCAGCATTTT
CASTLWGFNQPQHF
>TRBV19|TRBJ2-1|TRBD2|once
TGTGCCAGTAGTATAGAGCTAGCGGGGGGTGAGCAGTTCTTC
CASSIELAGGEQFF
>TRBV25-1|TRBJ2-7|.|.
TGTGCCAGCAGTGGACCCCAGGGGGGAAGGAGCTACGAGCAGTACTTC
CASSGPQGGRSYEQYF
>TRBV7-9|TRBJ1-1|.|.
TGTGCCAGCGGACAAGAAGACAGGGAAGCTTTCTTT
CASGQEDREAFF
>TRBV5-1|TRBJ2-5|TRBD1|.
TGCGCCAGCAGCGGGACCGGGACAGGGAAAGAGACCCAGTACTTC
CASSGTGTGKETQYF
>TRBV4-2|TRBJ2-3|TRBD2|.
TGTGCCAGCAGTTCTGAAAAGCGGGGGGGAGATACGCAGTATTTT
CASSSEKRGGDTQYF
>TRBV5-1|TRBJ2-7|TRBD1|.
TGCGCCAGCAGCTCCCGACAGGGCTACGAGCAGTACTTC
CASSSRQGYEQYF
>TRBV28|TRBJ1-1|TRBD1|.
TGTGCCAGCACTGACGGACAGGGAACCAATGAAGCTTTCTTT
CASTDGQGTNEAFF
>TRBV11-3|TRBJ1-1|TRBD1|.
TGTGCCAGCAGCCGGGGACAGGGCACTGAAGCTTTCTTT
CASSRGQGTEAFF
>TRBV5-4|TRBJ2-2|TRBD2|.
TGTGCCAGCAGCCTAGGTGGACTAGCGCAGAACACCGGGGAGCTGTTTTTT
CASSLGGLAQNTGELFF
>TRBV9|TRBJ2-1|TRBD2|few
TGTGCCAGCAGCCCATCCGGGACTAGCGGCTACAATGAGCAGTTCTTC
CASSPSGTSGYNEQFF
>TRBV25-1|TRBJ1-2|.|once
TGTGCCAGCAGTGAACCGGGGAACTATGGCTACACCTTC
CASSEPGNYGYTF
>TRBV19|TRBJ2-5|.|.
TGTGCCAGTAGTATGATGAGCCAAGAGACCCAGTACTTC
CASSMMSQETQYF
>TRBV29-1|TRBJ2-5|TRBD2|once
TGCAGCGTCTCCGGGCTAGCGGGGGCTGGAGAGACCCAGTACTTC
CSVSGLAGAGETQYF
>TRBV6-1|TRBJ1-5|.|.
TGTGCCAGCCGGGGCAATCAGCCCCAGCATTTT
CASRGNQPQHF
>TRBV9|TRBJ2-5|TRBD2|.
TGTGCCAGCAGCGCGGGAGGTAGAAGACTACCTGAGACCCAGTACTTC
CASSAGGRRLPETQYF
>TRBV5-1|TRBJ2-5|TRBD2|.
TGCGCCAGCAGCTTGGGAGGGACTAGCGGGGCGATGGAGACCCAGTACTTC
CASSLGGTSGAMETQYF
>TRBV19|TRBJ2-7|.|.
TGTGCCAGTAGTCCGATTGGGGGGAGAACCTACGAGCAGTACTTC
CASSPIGGRTYEQYF
>TRBV5-1|TRBJ2-7|.|.
TGCGCCAGCAACCCGGACACAGGATCCTACGAGCAGTACTTC
CASNPDTGSYEQYF
>TRBV5-1|TRBJ2-1|TRBD2|.
TGCGCCAGCAGCTCTTCTAGCGGGGACTACAATGAGCAGTTCTTC
CASSSSSGDYNEQFF
>TRBV2|TRBJ1-6|TRBD1|.
TGTGCCAGCAGGGCCGGGACAGATAATTCACCCCTCCACTTT
CASRAGTDNSPLHF
>TRBV7-2|TRBJ1-2|.|.
TGTGCCAGCAGCCCGGACAGCAACTATGGCTACACCTTC
CASSPDSNYGYTF
>TRBV7-8|TRBJ2-3|TRBD1|.
TGTGCCAGCAGCCTAGGCTACAGGGGCGCAACAGATACGCAGTATTTT
CASSLGYRGATDTQYF
>TRBV6-1|TRBJ1-1|.|.
TGTGCCAGCAGTGAATGGGAGGTAATCGCTGAAGCTTTCTTT
CASSEWEVIAEAFF
>TRBV10-3|TRBJ1-4|.|few
TGTGCCATCAGTAGTAGACAGAATGAAAAACTGTTTTTT
CAISSRQNEKLFF
>TRBV11-3|TRBJ2-3|TRBD1|.
TGTGCCAGCAGCCCAGGGGGCTGGACAGATACGCAGTATTTT
CASSPGGWTDTQYF
>TRBV5-1|TRBJ1-3|.|once
TGCGCCAGCAGCTTAAGCGACAGCTCTGGAAACACCATATATTTT
CASSLSDSSGNTIYF
>TRBV6-5|TRBJ2-5|.|.
TGTGCCAGCAGTTACTCAGTTTTAGTACGAGAGACCCAGTACTTC
CASSYSVLVRETQYF
>TRBV5-1|TRBJ2-2|.|few
TGCGCCAGCAGCGTACAGGGCCACGGGGAGCTGTTTTTT
CASSVQGHGELFF
>TRBV13|TRBJ2-5|TRBD1|.
TGTGCCAGCAGCGGGGACAGTGGAGAGACCCAGTACTTC
CASSGDSGETQYF
>TRBV19|TRBJ2-7|TRBD2|.
TGTGCCAGTAGTGTCCGCGGGAGAAGCTCCTACGAGCAGTACTTC
CASSVRGRSSYEQYF
>TRBV4-1|TRBJ2-1|.|.
TGCGCCAGCAGCCAAGCAAGAGAACAGGGTTCCTACAATGAGCAGTTCTTC
CASSQAREQGSYNEQFF
>TRBV6-1|TRBJ2-7|TRBD1|.
TGTGCCAGCAGTAGAAGACAGGGAAACCGGTACGAGCAGTACTTC
CASSRRQGNRYEQYF
>TRBV6-6|TRBJ1-2|TRBD1|.
TGTGCCAGCAGTCCCCACAGGGGGATAAAGGTCCATGGCTACACCTTC
CASSPHRGIKVHGYTF